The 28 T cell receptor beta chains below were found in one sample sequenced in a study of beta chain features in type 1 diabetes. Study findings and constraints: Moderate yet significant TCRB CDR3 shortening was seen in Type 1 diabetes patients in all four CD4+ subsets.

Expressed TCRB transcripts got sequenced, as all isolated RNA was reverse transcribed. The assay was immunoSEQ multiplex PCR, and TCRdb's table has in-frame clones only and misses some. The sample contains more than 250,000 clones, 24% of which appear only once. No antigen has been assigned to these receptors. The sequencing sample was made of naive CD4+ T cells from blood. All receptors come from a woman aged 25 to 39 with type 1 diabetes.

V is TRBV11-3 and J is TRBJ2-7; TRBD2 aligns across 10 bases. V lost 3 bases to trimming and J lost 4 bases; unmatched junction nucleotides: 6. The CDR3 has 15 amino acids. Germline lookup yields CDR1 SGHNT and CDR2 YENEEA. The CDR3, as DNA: TGTGCCAGCAGCTTCCCTACTAGCGGGGTTTACGAGCAGTACTTC. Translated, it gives CASSFPTSGVYEQYF.

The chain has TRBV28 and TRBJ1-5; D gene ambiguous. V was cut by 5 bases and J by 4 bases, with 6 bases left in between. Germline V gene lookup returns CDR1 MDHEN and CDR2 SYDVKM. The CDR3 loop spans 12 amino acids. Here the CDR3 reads CASSLTNQPQHF. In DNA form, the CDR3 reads TGTGCCAGCAGTCTGACTAATCAGCCCCAGCATTTT. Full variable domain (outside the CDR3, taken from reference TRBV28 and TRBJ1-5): DVKVTQSSRYLVKRTGEKVFLECVQDMDHENMFWYRQDPGLGLRLIYFSYDVKMKEKGDIPEGYSVSREKKERFSLILESASTNQTSMYLCASSLTNQPQHFGDGTRLSIL.

CDR3: CASSPSFGGASYNEQFF. CDR3 DNA: TGTGCCAGCTCACCATCTTTCGGCGGGGCCTCCTACAATGAGCAGTTCTTC. The V gene is TRBV18, the J gene TRBJ2-1; possible D gene TRBD2, 6 bases. Germline CDR1 is KGHSH and CDR2 is LQKENI. This CDR3 region has 17 residues. Trimming removed 2 bases at V and 0 bases at J, with 14 bases between.

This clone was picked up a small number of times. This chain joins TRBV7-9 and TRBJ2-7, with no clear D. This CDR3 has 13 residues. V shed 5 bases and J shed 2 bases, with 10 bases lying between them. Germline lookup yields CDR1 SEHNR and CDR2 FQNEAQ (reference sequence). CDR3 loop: CASSTAPAYEQYF. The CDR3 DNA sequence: TGTGCCAGCAGCACAGCTCCGGCCTACGAGCAGTACTTC. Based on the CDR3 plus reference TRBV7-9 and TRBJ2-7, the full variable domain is DTGVSQNPRHKITKRGQNVTFRCDPISEHNRLYWYRQTLGQGPEFLTYFQNEAQLEKSRLLSDRFSAERPKGSFSTLEIQRTEQGDSAMYLCASSTAPAYEQYFGPGTRLTVT.

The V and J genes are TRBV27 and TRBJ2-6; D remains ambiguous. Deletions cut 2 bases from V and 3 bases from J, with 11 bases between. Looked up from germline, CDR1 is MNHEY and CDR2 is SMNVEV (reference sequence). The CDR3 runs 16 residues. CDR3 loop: CASSLQAALGANVLTF. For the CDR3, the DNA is TGTGCCAGCAGTTTACAGGCAGCCCTTGGGGCCAACGTCCTGACTTTC.

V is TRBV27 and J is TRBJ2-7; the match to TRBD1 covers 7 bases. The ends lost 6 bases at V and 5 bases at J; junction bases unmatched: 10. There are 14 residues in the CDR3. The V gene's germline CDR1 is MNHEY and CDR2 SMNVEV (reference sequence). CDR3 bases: TGTGCCAGCAGACGGATAGGGGGCCTCGACGAGCAGTACTTC. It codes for CASRRIGGLDEQYF.

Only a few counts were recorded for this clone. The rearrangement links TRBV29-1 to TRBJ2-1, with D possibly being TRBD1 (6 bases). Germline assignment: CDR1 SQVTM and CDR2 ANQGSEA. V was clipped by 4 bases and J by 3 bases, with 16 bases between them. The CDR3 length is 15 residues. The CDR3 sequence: CSVGRTEDFYNEQFF. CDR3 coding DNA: TGCAGCGTTGGCCGGACAGAAGACTTCTACAATGAGCAGTTCTTC.

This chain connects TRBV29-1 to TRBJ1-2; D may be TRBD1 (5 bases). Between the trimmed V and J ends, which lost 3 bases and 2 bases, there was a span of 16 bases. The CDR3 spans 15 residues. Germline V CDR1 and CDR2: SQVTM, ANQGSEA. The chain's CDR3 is CSVDWGPAANYGYTF. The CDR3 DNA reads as TGCAGCGTTGATTGGGGCCCTGCGGCCAACTATGGCTACACCTTC.

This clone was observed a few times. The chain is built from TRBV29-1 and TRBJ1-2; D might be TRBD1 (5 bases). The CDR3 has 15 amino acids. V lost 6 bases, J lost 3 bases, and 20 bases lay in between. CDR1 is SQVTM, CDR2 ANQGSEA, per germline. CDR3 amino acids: CSVRPGGSSYYGYTF. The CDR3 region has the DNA TGCAGCGTCCGGCCGGGGGGAAGCTCTTACTATGGCTACACCTTC.

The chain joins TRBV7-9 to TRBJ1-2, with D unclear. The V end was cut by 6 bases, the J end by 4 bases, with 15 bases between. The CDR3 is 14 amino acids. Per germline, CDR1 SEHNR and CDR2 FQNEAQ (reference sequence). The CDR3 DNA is TGTGCCAGCAGATCCGAGGGAAAGGGCTATGGCTACACCTTC. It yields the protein CASRSEGKGYGYTF.

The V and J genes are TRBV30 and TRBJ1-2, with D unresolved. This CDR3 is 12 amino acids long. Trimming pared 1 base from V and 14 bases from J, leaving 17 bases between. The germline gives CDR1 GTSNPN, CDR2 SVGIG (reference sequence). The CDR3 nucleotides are TGTGCCTGGAGTGGTGATCATATCGGTTATACCTTC. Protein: CAWSGDHIGYTF.

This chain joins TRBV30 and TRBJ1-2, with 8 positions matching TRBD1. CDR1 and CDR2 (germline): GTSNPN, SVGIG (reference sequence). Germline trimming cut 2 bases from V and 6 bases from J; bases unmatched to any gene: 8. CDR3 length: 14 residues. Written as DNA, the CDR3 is TGTGCCTGGAGTCCGGGACAGGCGCTGGATGGCTACACCTTC. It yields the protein CAWSPGQALDGYTF.

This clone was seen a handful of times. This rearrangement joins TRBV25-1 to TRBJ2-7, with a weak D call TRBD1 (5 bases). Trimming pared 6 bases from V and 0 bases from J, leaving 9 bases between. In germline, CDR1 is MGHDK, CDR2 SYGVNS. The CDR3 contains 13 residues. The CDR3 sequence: CASRQANSYEQYF. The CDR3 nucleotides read TGTGCCAGCAGACAGGCGAACTCCTACGAGCAGTACTTC.

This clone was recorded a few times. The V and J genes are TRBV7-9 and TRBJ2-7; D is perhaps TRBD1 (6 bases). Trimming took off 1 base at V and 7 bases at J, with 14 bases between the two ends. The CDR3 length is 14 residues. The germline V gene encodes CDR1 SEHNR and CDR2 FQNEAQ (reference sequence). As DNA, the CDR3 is TGTGCCAGCAGCTTAGTGGGGGCCCTCGGTGAGCAGTACTTC. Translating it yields CASSLVGALGEQYF.

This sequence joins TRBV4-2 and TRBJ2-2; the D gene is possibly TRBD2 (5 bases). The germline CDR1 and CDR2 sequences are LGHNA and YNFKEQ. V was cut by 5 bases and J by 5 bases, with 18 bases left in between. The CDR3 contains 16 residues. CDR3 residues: CASSDDVGSWTGELFF. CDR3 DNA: TGTGCCAGCAGCGACGACGTGGGGAGTTGGACCGGGGAGCTGTTTTTT.

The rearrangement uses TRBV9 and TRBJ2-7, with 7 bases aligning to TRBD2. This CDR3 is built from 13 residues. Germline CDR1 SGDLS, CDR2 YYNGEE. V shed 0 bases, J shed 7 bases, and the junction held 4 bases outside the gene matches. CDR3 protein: CASSVVQGGEQYF. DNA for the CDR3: TGTGCCAGCAGCGTAGTTCAGGGAGGGGAGCAGTACTTC.

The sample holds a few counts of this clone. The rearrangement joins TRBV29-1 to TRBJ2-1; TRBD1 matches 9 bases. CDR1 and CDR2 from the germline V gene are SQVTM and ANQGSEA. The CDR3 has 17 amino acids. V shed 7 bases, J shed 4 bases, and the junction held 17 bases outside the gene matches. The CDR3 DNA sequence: TGCAGCGCTTCAGACCCGACAGGGGGGGAGATTTACAATGAGCAGTTCTTC. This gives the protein CSASDPTGGEIYNEQFF.

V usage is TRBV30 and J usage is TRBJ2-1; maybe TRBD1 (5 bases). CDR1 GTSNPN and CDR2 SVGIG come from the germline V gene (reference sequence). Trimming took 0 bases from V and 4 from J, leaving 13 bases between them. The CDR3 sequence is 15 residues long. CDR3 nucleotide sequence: TGTGCCTGGAGTGTCGGGTCAGGGTCGTACAATGAGCAGTTCTTC. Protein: CAWSVGSGSYNEQFF. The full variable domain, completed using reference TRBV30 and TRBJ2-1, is SQTIHQWPATLVQPVGSPLSLECTVEGTSNPNLYWYRQAAGRGLQLLFYSVGIGQISSEVPQNLSASRPQDRQFILSSKKLLLSDSGFYLCAWSVGSGSYNEQFFGPGTRLTVL.

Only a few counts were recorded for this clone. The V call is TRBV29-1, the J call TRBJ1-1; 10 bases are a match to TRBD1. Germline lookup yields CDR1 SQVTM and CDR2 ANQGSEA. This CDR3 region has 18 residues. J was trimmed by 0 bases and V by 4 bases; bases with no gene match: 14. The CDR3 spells CSVVGRRDRGSLNTEAFF. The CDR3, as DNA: TGCAGCGTTGTTGGGCGCCGGGACAGGGGATCTTTGAACACTGAAGCTTTCTTT.

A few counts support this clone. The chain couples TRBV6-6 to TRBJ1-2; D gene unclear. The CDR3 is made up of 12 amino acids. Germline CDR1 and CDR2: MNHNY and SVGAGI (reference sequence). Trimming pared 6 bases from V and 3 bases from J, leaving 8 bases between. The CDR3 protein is CASRREDYGYTF. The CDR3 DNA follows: TGTGCCAGCAGGAGGGAGGACTATGGCTACACCTTC.

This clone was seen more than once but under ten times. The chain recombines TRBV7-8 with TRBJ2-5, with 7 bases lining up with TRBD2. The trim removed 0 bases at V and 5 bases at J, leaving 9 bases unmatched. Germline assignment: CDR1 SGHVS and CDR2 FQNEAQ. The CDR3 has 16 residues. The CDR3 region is CASSLAPGLTRETQYF. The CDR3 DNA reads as TGTGCCAGCAGCTTAGCTCCGGGACTAACACGGGAGACCCAGTACTTC.

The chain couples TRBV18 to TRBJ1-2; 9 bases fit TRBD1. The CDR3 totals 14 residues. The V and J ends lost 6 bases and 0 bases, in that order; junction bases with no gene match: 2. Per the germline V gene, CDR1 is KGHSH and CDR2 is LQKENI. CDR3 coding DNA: TGTGCCAGCTCGGACAGGGGCGCTAACTATGGCTACACCTTC. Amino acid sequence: CASSDRGANYGYTF.

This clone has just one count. CDR3 coding DNA: TGTGCCTGGAAGCAGGGACAGGGTTCCACTGAAGCTTTCTTT. It yields the protein CAWKQGQGSTEAFF. The chain carries TRBV30 and TRBJ1-1; TRBD1 aligns across 9 bases. Germline CDR1 reads GTSNPN; CDR2 reads SVGIG (reference sequence). This CDR3 is 14 amino acids long. Trimming cost V 4 bases and J 4 bases; bases outside gene matches: 7. Variable domain in full (rest from reference TRBV30 and TRBJ1-1): SQTIHQWPATLVQPVGSPLSLECTVEGTSNPNLYWYRQAAGRGLQLLFYSVGIGQISSEVPQNLSASRPQDRQFILSSKKLLLSDSGFYLCAWKQGQGSTEAFFGQGTRLTVV.

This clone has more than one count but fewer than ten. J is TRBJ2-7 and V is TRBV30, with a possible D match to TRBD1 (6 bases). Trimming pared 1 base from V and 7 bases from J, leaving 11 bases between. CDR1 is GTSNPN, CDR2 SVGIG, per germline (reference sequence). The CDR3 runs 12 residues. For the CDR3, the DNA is TGTGCCTGGAGTGCAACAGGGCTTGAGCAGTACTTC. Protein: CAWSATGLEQYF.

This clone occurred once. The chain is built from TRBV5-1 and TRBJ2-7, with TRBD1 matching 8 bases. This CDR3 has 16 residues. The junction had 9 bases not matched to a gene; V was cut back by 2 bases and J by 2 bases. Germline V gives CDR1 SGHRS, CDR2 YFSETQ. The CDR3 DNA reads TGCGCCAGCAGCTTCTTCACCGGACAGGGCCCCTACGAGCAGTACTTC. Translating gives CASSFFTGQGPYEQYF.

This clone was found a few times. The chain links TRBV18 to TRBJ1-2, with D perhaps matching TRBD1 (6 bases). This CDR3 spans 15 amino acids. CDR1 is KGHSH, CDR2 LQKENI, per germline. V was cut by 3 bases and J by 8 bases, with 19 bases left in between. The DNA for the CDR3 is TGTGCCAGCTCACCCACCCCCGTGCGCGGGGGCGGCTACACCTTC. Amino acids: CASSPTPVRGGGYTF. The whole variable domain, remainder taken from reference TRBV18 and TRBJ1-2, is NAGVMQNPRHLVRRRGQEARLRCSPMKGHSHVYWYRQLPEEGLKFMVYLQKENIIDESGMPKERFSAEFPKEGPSILRIQQVVRGDSAAYFCASSPTPVRGGGYTFGSGTRLTVV.

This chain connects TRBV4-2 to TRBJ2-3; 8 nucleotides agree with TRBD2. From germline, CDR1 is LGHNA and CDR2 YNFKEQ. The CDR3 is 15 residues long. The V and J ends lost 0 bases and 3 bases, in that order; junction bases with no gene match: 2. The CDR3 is CASSQDGGRTDTQYF. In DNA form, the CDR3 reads TGTGCCAGCAGCCAAGATGGCGGGAGGACAGATACGCAGTATTTT.

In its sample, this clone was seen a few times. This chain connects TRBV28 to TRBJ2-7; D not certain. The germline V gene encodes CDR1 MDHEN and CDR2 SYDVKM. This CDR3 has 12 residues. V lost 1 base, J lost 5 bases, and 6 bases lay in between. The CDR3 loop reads CASSLFVDEQYF. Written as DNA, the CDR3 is TGTGCCAGCAGTTTATTTGTCGACGAGCAGTACTTC.